This entry concerns a single TCR beta chain. Antigen: not known. The CDR3 consists of 18 residues. Germline V lookup: CDR1 GTSNPN, CDR2 SVGIG (reference sequence). The V gene lost 3 bases and the J gene lost 4 bases, with 27 bases spanning the gap. This sample was included in a study of T cells in narcolepsy. Overall study findings and caveats: Reportedly, autoreactive clonotypes were serially detected in patients' blood but not controls'.

This table comes from immunoSEQ multiplex PCR, and its TCRdb copy is limited to in-frame clones, with some not included. The top ten clones hold approximately 0.98% of a sample with 20,000 to 30,000 clones, 81% of them seen once. The TCR originated in a human donor in good health. The V and J genes are TRBV30 and TRBJ1-2; perhaps TRBD1 as D (5 bases). Sequencing was done on a sample of memory (CD45RA-) CD4+ T cells from blood. The CDR3 region has the DNA TGTGCCTGGAGGCGTGGGGGAAGGGCGCGGACGGCGGCCTATGGCTACACCTTC. Its protein product is CAWRRGGRARTAAYGYTF.